The sequence of this T cell receptor beta chain was determined in a study of T cell responses to AZD1222 COVID-19 vaccine. Notes on this clone: Its antigen is unknown.

TCRdb keeps only in-frame clones here, not all; method: immunoSEQ multiplex PCR. Among more than 150,000 clones listed, 85% to 95% were seen once. The V end lost 1 base, the J end lost 0 bases, and 7 bases lay between the germline ends. Looked up from germline, CDR1 is SGHTA and CDR2 is FQGNSA. The length of the CDR3 is 15 residues. Study observations and caveats: The donor cohort was predominantly white British with a female majority, and clonal diversity may have been underestimated. Just five to seven people given AZD1222 tested seropositive at baseline. Of spike-specific TCRs, nearly half reportedly target regions left unmutated in variants.

The clonotype originates from an adult in good health. The sample consisted of peripheral blood, taken on day 0 of AZD1222 vaccination. The chain uses TRBV7-2 and TRBJ1-5; D gene unclear. The chain's CDR3 is CASSLDGYSNQPQHF. DNA for the CDR3: TGTGCCAGCAGCTTAGACGGGTATAGCAATCAGCCCCAGCATTTT.